This T cell receptor (beta chain) was sequenced in a study of T-cell reconstitution after alpha-beta-depleted transplantation in children. The sample holds many counts of this clonotype. This CDR3 contains 14 residues. Trimming pared 7 bases from V and 2 bases from J, leaving 14 bases between. Germline-derived CDR1 and CDR2 are MNHEY and SVGAGI. It was with unique molecular identifiers that the TCRbeta library was prepared. TCRdb reprocessed the PCR reads with MiXCR, giving one entry per CDR3 protein. The data contain around 15,000 distinct CDR3 sequences, approximately 5.2% of them seen just once; the ten biggest clones take up approximately 6.9%.

The chain recombines TRBV6-5 with TRBJ1-1; D not resolved. This TCR was sampled from a boy aged 10-17 years with acute lymphoblastic leukemia, due to receive a stem cell transplant. The source was PBMCs, collected before TCRalphabeta/CD19-depleted stem cell transplant. The CDR3 nucleotides are TGTGCCAGCACCCCTAGCGGGCGTAACACTGAAGCTTTCTTT. Translating gives CASTPSGRNTEAFF.